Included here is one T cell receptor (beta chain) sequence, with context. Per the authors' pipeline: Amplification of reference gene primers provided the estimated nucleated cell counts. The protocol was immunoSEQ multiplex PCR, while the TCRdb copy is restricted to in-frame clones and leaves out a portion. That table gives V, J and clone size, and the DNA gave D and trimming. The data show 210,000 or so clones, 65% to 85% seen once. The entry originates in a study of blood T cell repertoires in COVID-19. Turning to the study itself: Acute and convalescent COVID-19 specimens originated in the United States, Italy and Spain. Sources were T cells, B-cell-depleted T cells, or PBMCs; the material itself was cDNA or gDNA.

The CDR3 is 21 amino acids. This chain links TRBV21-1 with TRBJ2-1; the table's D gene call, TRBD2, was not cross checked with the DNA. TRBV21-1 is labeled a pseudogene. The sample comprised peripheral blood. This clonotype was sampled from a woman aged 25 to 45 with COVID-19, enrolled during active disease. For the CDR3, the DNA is TGTGCCAGCAGCAATAAAGGGAACCCTCGGGGGGCCTTGGGGGTTTACAATGAGCAGTTCTTC. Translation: CASSNKGNPRGALGVYNEQFF.